This T cell receptor (beta chain) was sequenced in a study of beta chain features in type 1 diabetes (dated by TCRdb to 2016 to 2019). Turning to the overall study: Patients and healthy donors did not differ in mean age, gender distribution, total cell number or subset yield. Across all samples, almost 110 million sorted cells were examined, and cell number per subset correlated strongly with RNA yield. The study compared the TCRB repertoires of sorted circulating CD4+ T cell subsets in recently diagnosed type 1 diabetes patients with those in matched healthy donors. Regulatory and stem cell-like memory subsets were isolated from only 8 patients and roughly 8 healthy donors, whereas naive and central memory subsets came from all 30 or so donors. The research as a whole found: Shorter templates might have been favored by PCR, but patient and control samples were amplified and corrected together, so both groups would have been affected equally by any skew. Naive, central memory and regulatory TCRB repertoires appeared more similar among patients than among healthy donors. Because cDNA was sequenced instead of genomic DNA, highly expressing activated cells could be over-represented, though the groups showed no difference in activation or CD3 levels. HLA sub-analyses involved small numbers of individuals, so any influence of HLA type on TCRB rearrangement remained unresolved. Patients with type 1 diabetes made fewer insertions and deleted more nucleotides at VDJ recombination sites, implying thymic rearrangement abnormalities. A moderate but significant shortening of TCRB CDR3 length was observed in type 1 diabetes patients in all four CD4+ subsets.

A single peripheral blood draw of around 0.11 L on average was collected from each donor into heparinised tubes. A BD FACSAria II was used to sort naive, central memory, regulatory and stem cell-like memory CD4+ T cells with a panel that included CD45RO, CCR7, CD25, CD127, CD95 and CD27. A purity above 95% was achieved for all sorted populations. PBMCs were isolated right away by Lymphoprep density gradient centrifugation and were stained directly, without culture. To minimize batch effects, samples were stained and sorted in pairs, one healthy donor with one patient per experiment. The entire isolated RNA was reverse transcribed using the High Capacity cDNA Reverse Transcription Kit, and thus expressed TCRB transcripts were sequenced. Naive, central memory and regulatory T cell samples underwent deep immunoSEQ sequencing, averaging approximately 3.5 million total reads per sample. Sorted cells were lysed in RLT buffer, and RNA was extracted using DNase-treated RNeasy Micro or Mini kits according to cell number. To prevent cross-contamination, every cell subset was processed on its own, while patient and healthy donor samples were processed together. Using the immunoSEQ multiplex PCR, TCRB sequences were amplified from cDNA into 87-bp fragments spanning the CDR3 region. The amplicons were sequenced using the Illumina HiSeq platform. In the paper's pipeline: PCR bias was computationally corrected using synthetic template baselines, reads within Hamming distance 2 were collapsed, and singletons that could not be merged were discarded. By aligning reads against IMGT, V, D and J genes, CDR3 length, and insertions or deletions at six rearrangement sites were assigned. Within each subset, clonotype counts were normalized to sorted cell number, and only after that were true diversity and Gini coefficients computed with the tcR R package. The overlap coefficient, calculated on TCRB nucleotide sequences, was used to measure repertoire sharing. Out-of-frame TCRB sequences from naive cells were analyzed to stand in for the pre-selection repertoire. TCRdb took this table from immuneACCESS and kept in-frame rearrangements with V and J called. Such tables lack part of the clones; where checked against another copy, unresolved V genes explain under half of the gap, and the rest is unexplained. That table is the source of V, J and clone size, and D and trimming were worked out from the DNA. The sample table holds under 300,000 clones, of which about 23% were seen once. The ten top clones hold about 0.012% of the sample.

This clone was counted only a few times. This clone's antigen is unknown. No base-level quality is on record; no much larger clone is a single base apart. The source material was naive CD4+ T cells from blood. The sample's cell subset or site label, in plain terms: true naive CD4+ T cells. The receptor was isolated from a woman aged 25 to 39 with type 1 diabetes.

The CDR3 in this case is CAVRETQYF. The base sequence is TGTGCGGTTAGAGAGACCCAGTACTTC. In this chain, TRBV30 is recombined with TRBJ2-5, with no confidently assigned D gene. The germline V gene (reference sequence) yields GTSNPN for CDR1 and SVGIG for CDR2. The cysteine opens and the phenylalanine closes a CDR3 of 9 amino acids. Only CDR3 DNA remains: 27 bases, in frame from the first base.